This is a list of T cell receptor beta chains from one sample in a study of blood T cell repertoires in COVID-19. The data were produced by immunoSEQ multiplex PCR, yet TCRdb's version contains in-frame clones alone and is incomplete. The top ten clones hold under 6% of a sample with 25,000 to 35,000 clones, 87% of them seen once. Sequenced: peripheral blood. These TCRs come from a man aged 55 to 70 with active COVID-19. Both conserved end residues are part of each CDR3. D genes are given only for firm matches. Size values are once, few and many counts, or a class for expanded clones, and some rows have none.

CASSAHEALSTDTQYF TGTGCCAGCAGCGCCCACGAGGCCCTTAGCACAGATACGCAGTATTTT TRBV9 NA NA TRBJ2-3
CASSQELRGGDITKNIQYF TGCGCCAGCAGCCAAGAGCTGCGGGGGGGCGATATTACCAAAAACATTCAGTACTTC TRBV4-1 NA TRBD2 TRBJ2-4
CASSSTGVNYGYTF TGTGCCAGCAGCTCCACAGGGGTTAACTATGGCTACACCTTC TRBV5-4 NA TRBD1 TRBJ1-2
CASTGRDLTDTQYF TGCGCCAGCACGGGGAGGGACCTCACAGATACGCAGTATTTT TRBV5-1 NA TRBD2 TRBJ2-3
CASGQGYEQYF TGCGCCAGCGGACAGGGATACGAGCAGTACTTC TRBV10-1 NA TRBD1 TRBJ2-7
CASSVDRNPYEQYF TGTGCCAGCAGCGTCGACAGGAATCCCTACGAGCAGTACTTT TRBV7-8 NA NA TRBJ2-7
CASSQDRPVEGETQYF TGTGCCAGCAGCCAAGATCGCCCAGTGGAGGGGGAGACCCAGTACTTC TRBV3-1/TRBV3-2 NA NA TRBJ2-5
CASGREGASTEAFF TGTGCCAGCGGACGGGAGGGGGCGAGCACTGAAGCTTTCTTT TRBV6-5 NA TRBD1 TRBJ1-1
CASSQGRDEQYF TGTGCCAGCAGCCAGGGTCGCGACGAGCAGTACTTC TRBV11-1 NA NA TRBJ2-7
CASSFRLSYNEQFF TGTGCCAGCAGCTTCAGATTATCCTACAATGAGCAGTTCTTC TRBV5-5 NA NA TRBJ2-1
CASSQTGTGKTGELFF TGTGCCAGCAGCCAAACGGGGACAGGGAAAACCGGGGAGCTGTTTTTT TRBV3-1/TRBV3-2 NA TRBD1 TRBJ2-2
CASSMDPRRSYGYTF TGTGCCAGTAGTATGGACCCCCGGAGGTCCTATGGCTACACCTTC TRBV19 NA NA TRBJ1-2
CASSGTSTGNTEAFF TGTGCCAGCAGCGGTACCTCGACAGGGAACACTGAAGCTTTCTTT TRBV7-9 NA NA TRBJ1-1
CASSFGSTNYGYTF TGCGCCAGCAGCTTCGGGAGCACTAACTATGGCTACACCTTC TRBV5-1 once NA TRBJ1-2
CASSSGRMTIYF TGTGCCAGCAGTTCCGGCCGCATGACTATCTACTTC TRBV6-2/TRBV6-3 NA NA TRBJ2-7
CASSSRDRGREQYF TGTGCCAGCAGTAGCCGGGACAGAGGTCGGGAGCAGTACTTC TRBV6-5 NA TRBD1 TRBJ2-7
CASSPSRGFYGYTF TGTGCCAGCAGCCCCTCCAGGGGGTTTTATGGCTACACCTTC TRBV14 NA TRBD1 TRBJ1-2
CASSLYRDRSYTF TGTGCCAGCAGCTTGTACAGGGACAGGAGCTACACCTTC TRBV5-8 NA TRBD1 TRBJ1-2
CASSTGLAVADTQYF TGTGCCAGCAGCACGGGACTAGCAGTGGCAGATACGCAGTATTTT TRBV3-1/TRBV3-2 NA TRBD2 TRBJ2-3
CASVDRGQTEAFF TGTGCCAGCGTGGACAGGGGGCAAACTGAAGCTTTCTTT TRBV2 NA TRBD1 TRBJ1-1
CASSLGEREKLFF TGTGCCAGCAGCTTAGGGGAGAGGGAAAAACTGTTTTTT TRBV7-2 NA NA TRBJ1-4
CASSTSGGQNYGYTF TGTGCCAGCAGCACTAGTGGGGGACAAAACTATGGCTACACCTTC TRBV7-2 NA NA TRBJ1-2
CASSNLVDEQFF TGTGCCAGTAGTAACTTAGTCGATGAGCAGTTCTTC TRBV19 NA NA TRBJ2-1
CASSPIETVGIQYF TGTGCCAGCAGCCCCATAGAGACAGTGGGCATTCAGTACTTC TRBV2 NA NA TRBJ2-4
CASGSGQGSYNEQFF TGTGCTAGTGGTTCCGGACAGGGCTCCTACAATGAGCAGTTCTTC TRBV12-5 once TRBD1 TRBJ2-1
CASSSMQGEQETQYF TGCGCCAGCAGCTCCATGCAGGGGGAGCAAGAGACCCAGTACTTC TRBV5-1 NA TRBD1 TRBJ2-5
CASSHYRDRDVSLHF TGCGCCAGCAGCCACTACCGGGACAGGGATGTATCCCTCCACTTT TRBV4-1 few TRBD1 TRBJ1-6
CASFLRQGAGYTF TGTGCCAGCTTCCTTCGACAGGGCGCTGGCTACACCTTC TRBV28 NA TRBD1 TRBJ1-2
CASSLDPGSGYEQYF TGCGCCAGCAGCTTGGATCCAGGGTCAGGCTACGAGCAGTACTTC TRBV5-1 NA NA TRBJ2-7
CATSRTQGNQPQHF TGTGCCACCAGCAGAACACAGGGGAATCAGCCCCAGCATTTT TRBV15 few TRBD1 TRBJ1-5
CASSIDLTIGTQYF TGTGCCAGTAGTATAGATCTGACTATAGGTACGCAGTATTTT TRBV19 NA NA TRBJ2-3
CASSPPGGSSYEQYF TGTGCCAGCTCACCACCCGGCGGCAGCTCCTACGAGCAGTACTTC TRBV18 NA NA TRBJ2-7
CASSYTLGTGSTEAFF TGTGCCAGCAGTTACACGCTCGGGACAGGGTCCACTGAAGCTTTCTTT TRBV6-5 NA TRBD1 TRBJ1-1
CAWRTGGDGNTIYF TGTGCCTGGAGAACAGGGGGCGATGGAAACACCATATATTTT TRBV30 NA TRBD1 TRBJ1-3
CASSGQGAFGYTF TGTGCCAGCAGCGGACAGGGGGCATTTGGCTACACCTTC TRBV14 NA TRBD1 TRBJ1-2
CASSLDRGVNSPLHF TGCGCCAGCAGCTTAGACAGGGGAGTTAATTCACCCCTCCACTTT TRBV5-1 NA TRBD1 TRBJ1-6
CASSLSGDQPQHF TGCGCCAGCAGCTTGAGTGGAGATCAGCCCCAGCATTTT TRBV5-1 NA NA TRBJ1-5
CASSPRGPGDTQYF TGTGCCAGCAGCCCGCGGGGGCCCGGAGATACGCAGTATTTT TRBV3-1/TRBV3-2 NA NA TRBJ2-3
CASSGLTGGEKGRAGQPQHF TGTGCCAGCAGTGGGTTAACAGGGGGCGAGAAGGGTCGGGCCGGCCAGCCCCAGCATTTT TRBV6-1 NA TRBD1 TRBJ1-5
CASSLRGDRTDTQYF TGTGCCAGCAGCTTGCGGGGGGACCGCACAGATACGCAGTATTTT TRBV7-3 NA TRBD2 TRBJ2-3
CASSYARGRWTEAFF TGTGCCAGCAGTTACGCCAGGGGGCGGTGGACTGAAGCTTTCTTT TRBV6-5 NA TRBD1 TRBJ1-1
CASSQLAGVTGELFF TGTGCCAGCAGCCAACTAGCGGGGGTCACCGGGGAGCTGTTTTTT TRBV5-6 NA TRBD2 TRBJ2-2
CASRYQGGTEAFF TGTGCCAGCAGGTATCAGGGTGGTACTGAAGCTTTCTTT TRBV6-5 NA NA TRBJ1-1
CASSPGGGAKRETQYF TGTGCCAGCAGCCCGGGAGGAGGGGCCAAGAGGGAGACCCAGTACTTC TRBV5-8 once TRBD2 TRBJ2-5
CASSPPGEVYNEQFF TGTGCCAGCTCACCCCCGGGGGAGGTGTACAATGAGCAGTTCTTC TRBV18 NA NA TRBJ2-1
CAWSGGTETQYF TGTGCCTGGTCTGGGGGGACGGAGACCCAGTACTTC TRBV30 NA NA TRBJ2-5
CASSPTQDSYEQYF TGCGCCAGCAGCCCAACTCAGGACAGCTACGAGCAGTACTTC TRBV4-1 NA NA TRBJ2-7
CASREGVRLNNQPQHF TGTGCCAGCAGGGAAGGGGTTCGGCTTAACAATCAGCCCCAGCATTTT TRBV28 NA NA TRBJ1-5
CSVPPRDRGSDTEAFF TGCAGCGTGCCCCCCCGGGACAGGGGATCGGACACTGAAGCTTTCTTT TRBV29-1 NA TRBD1 TRBJ1-1
CASRQQTVNSPLHF TGTGCCAGCAGACAACAGACAGTTAATTCACCCCTCCACTTT TRBV14 NA NA TRBJ1-6
CASSLWGSPYEQYF TGTGCCAGCAGCTTGTGGGGCTCCCCCTACGAGCAGTACTTC TRBV5-6 NA NA TRBJ2-7
CASSGGGVADTQYF TGTGCCAGCAGTGGGGGGGGAGTTGCAGATACGCAGTATTTT TRBV28 few TRBD2 TRBJ2-3
CASRLAGGPGNEQFF TGTGCCAGCAGATTAGCGGGGGGGCCGGGGAATGAGCAGTTCTTC TRBV6-5 NA TRBD2 TRBJ2-1
CASTRQGAGNTIYF TGTGCCAGCACCCGACAGGGAGCTGGAAACACCATATATTTT TRBV7-9 NA TRBD1 TRBJ1-3